This T cell receptor beta chain originates from a study of molecular identifiers for immune sequencing clone quantification. At the level of the study: Naive CD8 RNA (about 19,000 or 110,000 cells) was divided into five aliquots, with four sequenced.

The bulk TCR libraries were made with methods described before and with listed TCR primers. TCRdb independently ran MiXCR on the PCR reads; one entry per CDR3 protein. The top ten hold about 0.75% of the sample, which has about 510,000 distinct CDR3 sequences, around 23% seen once. The CDR3 spans 15 residues. In germline, CDR1 is SGDLS, CDR2 YYNGEE. Trimming took off 0 bases at V and 0 bases at J, with 10 bases between the two ends. Study findings and constraints: Beyond 20 RNA copies, clones held over 97% of effector molecules, compared with under 1% in naive cells.

With respect to this clonotype: As yet, its antigen is unknown.

Sorted naive CD8 T cells, roughly 19,000 to 1,000,000, were sequenced from 10%, 30% or 50% RNA. The gene calls are TRBV9 and TRBJ2-7, with D uncertain. This TCR was sampled from a human donor in good health. Some libraries in this study had Jurkat cell RNA spiked in. Material: naive CD8+ T cells from blood, with Jurkat cell RNA spiked in. Subset given: FACS-sorted CD8+CD4-CCR7+CD45RA+ naive T cells. CDR3 sequence: CASSVGRSPSYEQYF. In DNA, the CDR3 is TGTGCCAGCAGCGTAGGGCGTTCTCCCTCCTACGAGCAGTACTTC.